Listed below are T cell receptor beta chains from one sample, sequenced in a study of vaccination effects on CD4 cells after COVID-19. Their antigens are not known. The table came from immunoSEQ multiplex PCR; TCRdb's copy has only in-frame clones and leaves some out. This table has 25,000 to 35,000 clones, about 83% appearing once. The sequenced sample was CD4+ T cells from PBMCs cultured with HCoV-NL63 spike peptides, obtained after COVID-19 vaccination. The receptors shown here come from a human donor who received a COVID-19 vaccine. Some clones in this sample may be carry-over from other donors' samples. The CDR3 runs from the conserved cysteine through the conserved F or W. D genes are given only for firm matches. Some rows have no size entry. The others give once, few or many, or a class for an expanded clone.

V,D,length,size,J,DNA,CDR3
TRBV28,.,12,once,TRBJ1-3,TGTGCCAGCAGCTGGTCTGGAAACACCATATATTTT,CASSWSGNTIYF
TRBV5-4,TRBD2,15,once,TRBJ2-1,TGTGCCAGCAGGCACGGGACTAGCGGAAACAATGAGCAGTTCTTC,CASRHGTSGNNEQFF
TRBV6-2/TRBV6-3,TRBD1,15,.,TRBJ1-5,TGTGCCAGCAGTGATGAAAGCAGGGGGAATCAGCCCCAGCATTTT,CASSDESRGNQPQHF
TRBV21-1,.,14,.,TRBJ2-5,TGTGCCAGGCGATCAACCCCGAGCCAAGAGACCCAGTACTTC,CARRSTPSQETQYF
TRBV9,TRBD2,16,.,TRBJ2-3,TGTGCCAGCAGCCTCACCGGGACTACACGCACGAATACGCAGTATTTT,CASSLTGTTRTNTQYF
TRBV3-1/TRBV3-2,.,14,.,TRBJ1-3,TGTGCCAGCAGCCCAACAGTCTCTGGAAACACCATATATTTT,CASSPTVSGNTIYF
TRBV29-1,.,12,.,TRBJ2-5,TGCAGCGTTGCAGGTTCTCAAGAGACCCAGTACTTC,CSVAGSQETQYF
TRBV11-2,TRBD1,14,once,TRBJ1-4,TGTGCCAGCAGCCCTGAGGACAGGGCAGAAAAACTGTTTTTT,CASSPEDRAEKLFF
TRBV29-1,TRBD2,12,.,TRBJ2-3,TGCAGCGTTCTCGCGGGGGCAGATACGCAGTATTTT,CSVLAGADTQYF
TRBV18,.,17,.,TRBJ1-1,TGTGCCAGCTCATCACCCTCGATCTCAGCAATGAACACTGAAGCTTTCTTT,CASSSPSISAMNTEAFF
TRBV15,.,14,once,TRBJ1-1,TGTGCCACCAGCAGGAAGGTCCAGAACACTGAAGCTTTCTTT,CATSRKVQNTEAFF
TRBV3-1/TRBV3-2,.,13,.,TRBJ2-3,TGTGCCAGCACTTCACTAGTCACAGATACGCAGTATTTT,CASTSLVTDTQYF
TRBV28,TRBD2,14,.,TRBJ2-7,TGTGCCAGCCGATCCGGGACTAGCCTCTACGAGCAGTACTTC,CASRSGTSLYEQYF
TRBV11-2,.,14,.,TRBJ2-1,TGTGCCAGCAGCTTAGGGGGATATATCAATGAGCAGTTCTTC,CASSLGGYINEQFF
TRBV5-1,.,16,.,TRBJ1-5,TGCGCCAGCAGCTTTGGTACAGGACCTAGCAATCAGCCCCAGCATTTT,CASSFGTGPSNQPQHF
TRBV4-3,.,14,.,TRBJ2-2,TGCGCCAGCAGCCCACAGCTGAACACCGGGGAGCTGTTTTTT,CASSPQLNTGELFF
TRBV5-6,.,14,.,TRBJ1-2,TGTGCCAGCACCGTTATATGGGAGAAGGGAGGCTACACCTTC,CASTVIWEKGGYTF
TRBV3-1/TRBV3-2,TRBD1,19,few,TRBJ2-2,TGTGCCAGCAGCCAAGTGGCAGGGGGCTCCCTCTCGAACACCGGGGAGCTGTTTTTT,CASSQVAGGSLSNTGELFF
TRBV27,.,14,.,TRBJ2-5,TGTGCCAGCAGACAATCCCAGGGGAGGGAGACCCAGTACTTC,CASRQSQGRETQYF
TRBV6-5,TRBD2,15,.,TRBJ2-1,TGTGCCAGCAGACCCCCTGGCGGGGGTTACAATGAGCAGTTCTTC,CASRPPGGGYNEQFF
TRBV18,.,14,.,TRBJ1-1,TGTGCCAGCTCACCACCGGGCTTGAACACTGAAGCTTTCTTT,CASSPPGLNTEAFF
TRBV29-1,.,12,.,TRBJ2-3,TGCAGCGCTGCCCTAGGGTTTGATACGCAGTATTTT,CSAALGFDTQYF
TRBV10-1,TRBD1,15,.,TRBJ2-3,TGCGCCAGCAGCACAGGGGGCTCGGTCGCAGATACGCAGTATTTT,CASSTGGSVADTQYF
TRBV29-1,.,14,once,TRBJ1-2,TGCAGCGTTGAAGGCCAGACGGGGAACTATGGCTACACCTTC,CSVEGQTGNYGYTF
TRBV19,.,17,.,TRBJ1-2,TGTGCCAGTAGTGTCCCCGGGACACCCGGCACCGACTATGGCTACACCTTC,CASSVPGTPGTDYGYTF
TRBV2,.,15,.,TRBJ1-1,TGTGCCAGCAGGGTCCAGGGGAGTCCGTTCACTGAAGCTTTCTTT,CASRVQGSPFTEAFF
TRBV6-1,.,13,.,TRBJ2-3,TGTGCCAGCAGTGAGGAAGGCACAGATACGCAGTATTTT,CASSEEGTDTQYF
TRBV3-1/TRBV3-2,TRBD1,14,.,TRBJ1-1,TGTGCCAGCAGCCAAACAGGGGGGGACACTGAAGCTTTCTTT,CASSQTGGDTEAFF
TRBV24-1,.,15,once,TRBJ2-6,TGTGCCACCAGTGAGTCAGAGGCTGGGGCCAACGTCCTGACTTTC,CATSESEAGANVLTF
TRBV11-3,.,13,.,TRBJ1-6,TGTGCCAGCAGCTTAGGGTCGCGTTCACCCCTCCACTTT,CASSLGSRSPLHF
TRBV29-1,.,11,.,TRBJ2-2,TGCAGCGTAGGGGGTAGGGGGGAGCTGTTTTTT,CSVGGRGELFF
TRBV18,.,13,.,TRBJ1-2,TGTGCCAGCTCACCACCGTCTAACTATGGCTACACCTTC,CASSPPSNYGYTF
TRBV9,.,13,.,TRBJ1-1,TGTGCCAGCAGCGTTACAGGGATTACTGAAGCTTTCTTT,CASSVTGITEAFF
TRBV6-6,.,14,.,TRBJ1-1,TGTGCCAGCAGTTACTCGACAGGAAACACTGAAGCTTTCTTT,CASSYSTGNTEAFF
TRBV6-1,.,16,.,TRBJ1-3,TGTGCCAGCAGTGAACTGGCCAGTTCCTCTGGAAACACCATATATTTT,CASSELASSSGNTIYF
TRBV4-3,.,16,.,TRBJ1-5,TGCGCCAGCAGCCAAGCTGCCAGCAGTAGCAATCAGCCCCAGCATTTT,CASSQAASSSNQPQHF
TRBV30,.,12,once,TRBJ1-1,TGTGCCTGGAGTAAAGGGGGGACTGAAGCTTTCTTT,CAWSKGGTEAFF
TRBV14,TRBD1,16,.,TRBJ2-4,TGTGCCAGCAGCCAAGACCTAGGACAGGGGGCGAACATTCAGTACTTC,CASSQDLGQGANIQYF
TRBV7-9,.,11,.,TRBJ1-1,TGTGCCAGCAGCGCGTTAAATGAAGCTTTCTTT,CASSALNEAFF
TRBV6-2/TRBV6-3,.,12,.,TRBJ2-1,TGTGCCAGCAGCAGGGGGGGGGCCGAGCAGTTCTTC,CASSRGGAEQFF
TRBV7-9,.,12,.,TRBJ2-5,TGTGCCAGCGGGGGTATAGCTGAGACCCAGTACTTC,CASGGIAETQYF
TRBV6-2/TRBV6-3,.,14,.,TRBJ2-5,TGTGCCAGCAGTTACGTCGGGGCTCAAGAGACCCAGTACTTC,CASSYVGAQETQYF
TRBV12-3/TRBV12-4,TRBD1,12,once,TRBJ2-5,TGTGCCAGCGGGGACAGCCAAGAGACCCAGTACTTC,CASGDSQETQYF
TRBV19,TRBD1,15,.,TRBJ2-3,TGTGCCAGTAGTATAGTAGGACAGGGCCCAGATACGCAGTATTTT,CASSIVGQGPDTQYF
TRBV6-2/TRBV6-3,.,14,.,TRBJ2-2,TGTGCCAGCAGCGACGAGACAGCAATCTCGGAGCTGTTTTTT,CASSDETAISELFF
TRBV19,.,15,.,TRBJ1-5,TGTGCCAGTAGGCAGATCTGGATCGGGTATCAGCCCCAGCATTTT,CASRQIWIGYQPQHF
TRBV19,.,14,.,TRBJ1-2,TGTGCCAGCCTACAGGGAGATGCTAACTATGGCTACACCTTC,CASLQGDANYGYTF
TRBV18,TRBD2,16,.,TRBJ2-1,TGTGCCAGCTCACCACCGGGCGGGGGGGCCGTCAATGAGCAGTTCTTC,CASSPPGGGAVNEQFF
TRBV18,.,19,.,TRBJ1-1,TGTGCCAGCTCCCCATACCCGGTCGCAGGAGGGGGGGTGAACACTGAAGCTTTCTTT,CASSPYPVAGGGVNTEAFF
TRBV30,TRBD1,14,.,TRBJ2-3,TGTGCCTGGAGTAGGGACAGGGCGGCCAATACGCAGTATTTT,CAWSRDRAANTQYF
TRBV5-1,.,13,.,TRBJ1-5,TGCGCCAGCAGCTTGGACCCCGGTCAGCCCCAGCATTTT,CASSLDPGQPQHF
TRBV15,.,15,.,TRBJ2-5,TGTGCCACCAGCAGAGATTTGAACACCCAAGAGACCCAGTACTTC,CATSRDLNTQETQYF
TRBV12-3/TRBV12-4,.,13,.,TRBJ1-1,TGTGCCAGCAGTTTCGAGGGTTTGACTGAAGCTTTCTTT,CASSFEGLTEAFF
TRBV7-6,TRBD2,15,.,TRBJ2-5,TGTGCCAGCAGCTTAGTTAGCGGGGGGGCTGAGACCCAGTACTTC,CASSLVSGGAETQYF
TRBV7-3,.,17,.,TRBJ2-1,TGTGCCAGCAGCTTAAAGCCTAAGGGGGGCGGAGACAATGAGCAGTTCTTC,CASSLKPKGGGDNEQFF
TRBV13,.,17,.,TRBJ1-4,TGTGCCAGCAGCTTAGGGCGGCCGGGACTCCTTTTGGGGAAACTGTTTTTT,CASSLGRPGLLLGKLFF
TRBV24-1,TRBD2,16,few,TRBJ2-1,TGTGCCACCAGTGACCCGACTAGCGGGGGGTACAATGAGCAGTTCTTC,CATSDPTSGGYNEQFF